The present T cell receptor (beta chain) was sequenced within a study of blood T cell repertoires in COVID-19. About the research overall: COVID-19 samples from acute and convalescent phases originated in the United States, Italy and Spain. T cells, B-cell-depleted T cells, or PBMCs supplied cDNA or gDNA.

As processed by the authors: It was from reference gene primer amplification that nucleated cell counts were estimated. The data were produced by immunoSEQ multiplex PCR, yet TCRdb's version contains in-frame clones alone and is incomplete. The V and J calls and clone size were taken over from that table, and D and trimming were inferred from the DNA. The table has about 70,000 clones, roughly 73% seen once; the top ten hold just under 6.5%. This CDR3 is 15 amino acids long. The V gene lost 2 bases and the J gene lost 7 bases, with 15 bases spanning the gap. Germline V CDR1 and CDR2: GTSNPN, SVGIG (reference sequence).

The sequence derives from an older woman with acute or convalescent COVID-19. J is TRBJ1-6 and V is TRBV30; TRBD1 is a possible D gene (6 bases). Sequenced: peripheral blood. The chain's CDR3 is CAWSPITGWNSPLHF. The CDR3 DNA reads TGTGCCTGGAGTCCTATAACAGGGTGGAATTCACCCCTCCACTTT.